The rows below give T cell receptor beta chains drawn from one sample of a study of T cell responses to AZD1222 COVID-19 vaccine. Using immunoSEQ multiplex PCR, the repertoire was profiled, and TCRdb retains in-frame clones only, with some absent. The sample records 130,000 or so clones, about nine tenths being singletons. The sample here was peripheral blood, taken on day 0 of AZD1222 vaccination. All receptors come from an adult in good health. Each CDR3 is given with its conserved first and last residue.

j_call: TRBJ1-1
v_call: TRBV30
cdr3_aa: CAWSSGWTEAFF

j_call: TRBJ2-1
v_call: TRBV18
cdr3_aa: CASSLSDPSNEQFF

j_call: TRBJ1-1
v_call: TRBV7-2
cdr3_aa: CASSPGGGTDLNTEAFF

j_call: TRBJ2-7
v_call: TRBV7-9
cdr3_aa: CASSLVSGPGYEQYF

j_call: TRBJ1-6
v_call: TRBV5-5
cdr3_aa: CASSWTPGVINSPLHF

j_call: TRBJ1-2
v_call: TRBV6-1
cdr3_aa: CASSASRANSNYGYTF

j_call: TRBJ2-7
v_call: TRBV29-1
cdr3_aa: CSVGGTSTTEQYF

j_call: TRBJ2-2
v_call: TRBV9
cdr3_aa: CASSPILSGGNTGELFF

j_call: TRBJ2-5
v_call: TRBV3-1/TRBV3-2
cdr3_aa: CASSQDLEIQETQYF

j_call: TRBJ1-1
v_call: TRBV12-3/TRBV12-4
cdr3_aa: CASSTRAPGDAFF

j_call: TRBJ1-4
v_call: TRBV3-1/TRBV3-2
cdr3_aa: CASSPSGATNEKLFF

j_call: TRBJ1-2
v_call: TRBV9
cdr3_aa: CASSAGHLYGYTF

j_call: TRBJ1-2
v_call: TRBV19
cdr3_aa: CASSLLPGPGGGYTF

j_call: TRBJ1-4
v_call: TRBV19
cdr3_aa: CASSISQGAGKLFF

j_call: TRBJ2-1
v_call: TRBV29-1
cdr3_aa: CSVAIAGRLYNEQFF

j_call: TRBJ2-3
v_call: TRBV9
cdr3_aa: CASSVVPTSGRMQADTQYF

j_call: TRBJ2-1
v_call: TRBV7-2
cdr3_aa: CASSLVAGVGNEQFF

j_call: TRBJ2-2
v_call: TRBV6-1
cdr3_aa: CASSEQGDTGELFF

j_call: TRBJ2-5
v_call: TRBV5-1
cdr3_aa: CASSSQDQETQYF

j_call: TRBJ2-5
v_call: TRBV5-4
cdr3_aa: CASSTGPRVEETQYF

j_call: TRBJ2-3
v_call: TRBV28
cdr3_aa: CASSLAGRFTDTQYF

j_call: TRBJ2-1
v_call: TRBV19
cdr3_aa: CASTPSEALPRNEQFF

j_call: TRBJ1-2
v_call: TRBV27
cdr3_aa: CASSFGENYGYTF

j_call: TRBJ1-4
v_call: TRBV7-9
cdr3_aa: CASTGGGGEKLFF

j_call: TRBJ2-5
v_call: TRBV5-1
cdr3_aa: CASSVGAAGGMQETQYF

j_call: TRBJ1-3
v_call: TRBV6-1
cdr3_aa: CASSERDAGIGNTIYF

j_call: TRBJ1-2
v_call: TRBV7-2
cdr3_aa: CASSPRTGSNYGYTF

j_call: TRBJ1-2
v_call: TRBV10-3
cdr3_aa: CAISEGVGNYGYTF

j_call: TRBJ2-3
v_call: TRBV7-3
cdr3_aa: CASSLTGALAGGPTDTQYF

j_call: TRBJ1-2
v_call: TRBV12-3/TRBV12-4
cdr3_aa: CASSPDRAGGYTF

j_call: TRBJ2-3
v_call: TRBV27
cdr3_aa: CASSLIGTRTDTQYF

j_call: TRBJ2-4
v_call: TRBV10-1
cdr3_aa: CAMKNPRGRLAKNIQYF

j_call: TRBJ1-2
v_call: TRBV6-4
cdr3_aa: CASSGSYGYTF

j_call: TRBJ1-3
v_call: TRBV11-3
cdr3_aa: CASSLSGSNTIYF

j_call: TRBJ1-1
v_call: TRBV11-2
cdr3_aa: CASSLNSGNTEAFF

j_call: TRBJ1-5
v_call: TRBV7-2
cdr3_aa: CASSFQGGQPQHF

j_call: TRBJ1-3
v_call: TRBV11-2
cdr3_aa: CASSSGNSGNTIYF

j_call: TRBJ1-2
v_call: TRBV28
cdr3_aa: CASSQTGYRTGYTF

j_call: TRBJ2-7
v_call: TRBV7-6
cdr3_aa: CASSSIPRGRSSYEQYF